This T cell receptor beta chain was obtained from a study of metastatic and nonmetastatic thyroid tumors. The wider study: Repertoires of blood and of tissue (tumor or nodule) from malignant and benign thyroid patients were compared. Findings and caveats of the study: Compared with benign nodules, malignant thyroid tumors were reported to have significantly higher TCR beta diversity in both blood and tumor.

Per the germline V gene, CDR1 is ENHRY and CDR2 is SYGVKD. This CDR3 contains 13 residues. J lost 7 bases, V lost 11 bases, and 9 bases had no gene match. Thyroid surgery had not been preceded by any treatment in any patient. By share, this clone ranks as medium-sized. Its antigen is undetermined. TCRdb reanalyzed the PCR reads with MiXCR. The sample lists some 10,000 clones, approximately 24% seen once, with roughly 9.8% in the top ten. This sequence originates from a female donor with papillary thyroid cancer or a benign thyroid nodule (not recorded which). Some clones in this sample may be carry-over from other donors' samples. The source material was tumor tissue. The V and J genes are TRBV10-3 and TRBJ2-2; 8 bases are a match to TRBD1. This CDR3 is CAHRGDPIGELFF. The CDR3 nucleotides read TGTGCCCACAGGGGGGACCCCATCGGGGAGCTGTTTTTT.